What follows describes a single TCR beta chain. It lacks a known antigen. Nothing much larger sits one base from this clone, and base qualities are not available. This specimen belongs to a study of early stage breast cancer tumors (dated by TCRdb to 2015 to 2018). For the wider study: Of the roughly 15 invasive breast tumors, approximately 11 were found to be estrogen receptor-positive, progesterone receptor-positive and HER2-negative. The average read coverage per sample was around 9-fold. About 70% of the 12 ER+/PR+/HER2- tumors were invasive ductal carcinomas, while the other four were invasive lobular carcinomas. Across all samples, about 3,000,000 templates representing about 1 million unique clonotypes were detected.

Each sample was amplified as two independent genomic DNA replicates: approximately 550 ng for blood and approximately 1.6 ug for tumor or normal breast. Following the manufacturer's instructions, the ImmunoSeq Intro kit was used to carry out TCRB sequencing on genomic DNA. Multiplex PCR was run for roughly 30 cycles using proprietary primers and spike-in control sequences for absolute quantification. Single-end 150-bp reads were used to sequence an 87-bp fragment covering the CDR3 and the flanking V and J genes. Each lane of an Illumina MiSeq using version 3.0 chemistry carried seven multiplexed samples, with two replicates per sample. The paper's data handling went like this. The vendor's proprietary pipeline processed the raw data and merged both replicates into a single result for each sample. A clonotype was defined as productive rearrangements that share the same V-gene family, CDR3 amino acid sequence and J-gene segment. Clonality was computed as 1 minus the normalized Shannon entropy (Pielou evenness) of TCRB abundances. T cell density was estimated by dividing total templates by the number of input cells inferred from the DNA input amount. Total repertoire diversity and clonality were estimated with Recon using default parameters. Clonotypes with over 0.1% abundance in tumor and at least 32-fold higher abundance in tumor than in normal breast were defined as tumor-enriched. The table was pulled from immuneACCESS by TCRdb, which kept in-frame rearrangements only. Such tables lose some clones; where checked, under half of the loss comes from unresolved V genes, and the rest has no known cause. That table gives V, J and clone size, and the DNA gave D and trimming. The sample table contains some 28,000 clones; only one count was recorded for about 60% of them. The ten largest clones take up around 9% of the sample.

About 17-55 mg of tumor tissue was diced and typically yielded more than 2.5 ug of DNA. The study profiled bulk TCR beta-chain repertoires in matched peripheral blood, tumor and adjacent normal breast tissue taken from approximately 15 patients with early-stage breast cancer. Following resection, visually identified tumor tissue was excised and transferred into prechilled RNAlater. Using a TissueLyser II, about 20-55 mg of tumor tissue was diced and homogenized in RLTplus buffer with beta-mercaptoethanol and antifoaming agent. The Qiagen AllPrep DNA/RNA Mini kit was used for genomic DNA extraction. Here is what the overall study found, with its caveats: Enriched TCRB sequences shared across patients were found to be mostly commonly generated sequences that were unlikely to play an important role in the tumor microenvironment. Chain pairing and functional markers such as CD4, CD8 and FOXP3 were not captured by bulk genomic DNA sequencing of unsorted cells. Approximately 2.5-fold higher T cell density and higher clonality were observed in tumors than in adjacent normal breast tissue. Because the cohort was small, analysis by tumor subtype was not possible. Repertoires from blood and normal breast were more alike than repertoires from blood and tumor, and in about 90% of the 16 patients, comparing each tissue with blood separated tumor from normal.

The CDR3 holds 15 amino acids from the cysteine to the phenylalanine. Of all the DNA, just the CDR3 is kept, 45 bases in frame from base 1. From the germline V gene, CDR1 is SGHTA and CDR2 is FQGNSA. The junction shows trimming of 1 base on V and 4 bases on J, and the gene matches do not reach 1 base of it. The origin of this receptor is a person in their fifties with breast cancer. Sequencing was carried out using breast tumor tissue. The chain uses TRBV7-2 and TRBJ2-3, with 11 central nucleotides matching TRBD2. The CDR3 amino acid sequence is: CASSLGSGRADTQYF. The nucleotide sequence reads TGTGCCAGCAGCTTAGGTAGCGGGAGGGCAGATACGCAGTATTTT.